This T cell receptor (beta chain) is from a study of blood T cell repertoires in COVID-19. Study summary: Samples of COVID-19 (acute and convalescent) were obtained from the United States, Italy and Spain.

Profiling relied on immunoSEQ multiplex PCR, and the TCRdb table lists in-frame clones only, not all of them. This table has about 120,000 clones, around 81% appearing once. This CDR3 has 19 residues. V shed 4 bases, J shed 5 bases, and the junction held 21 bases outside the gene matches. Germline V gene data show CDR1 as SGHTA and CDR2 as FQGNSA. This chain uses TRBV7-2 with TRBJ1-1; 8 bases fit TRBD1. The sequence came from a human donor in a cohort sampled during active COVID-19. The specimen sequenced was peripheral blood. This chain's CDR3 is CASSSTFDRGRTGWTEAFF. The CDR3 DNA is TGTGCCAGCAGCTCCACGTTTGACAGGGGCAGGACAGGATGGACTGAAGCTTTCTTT.